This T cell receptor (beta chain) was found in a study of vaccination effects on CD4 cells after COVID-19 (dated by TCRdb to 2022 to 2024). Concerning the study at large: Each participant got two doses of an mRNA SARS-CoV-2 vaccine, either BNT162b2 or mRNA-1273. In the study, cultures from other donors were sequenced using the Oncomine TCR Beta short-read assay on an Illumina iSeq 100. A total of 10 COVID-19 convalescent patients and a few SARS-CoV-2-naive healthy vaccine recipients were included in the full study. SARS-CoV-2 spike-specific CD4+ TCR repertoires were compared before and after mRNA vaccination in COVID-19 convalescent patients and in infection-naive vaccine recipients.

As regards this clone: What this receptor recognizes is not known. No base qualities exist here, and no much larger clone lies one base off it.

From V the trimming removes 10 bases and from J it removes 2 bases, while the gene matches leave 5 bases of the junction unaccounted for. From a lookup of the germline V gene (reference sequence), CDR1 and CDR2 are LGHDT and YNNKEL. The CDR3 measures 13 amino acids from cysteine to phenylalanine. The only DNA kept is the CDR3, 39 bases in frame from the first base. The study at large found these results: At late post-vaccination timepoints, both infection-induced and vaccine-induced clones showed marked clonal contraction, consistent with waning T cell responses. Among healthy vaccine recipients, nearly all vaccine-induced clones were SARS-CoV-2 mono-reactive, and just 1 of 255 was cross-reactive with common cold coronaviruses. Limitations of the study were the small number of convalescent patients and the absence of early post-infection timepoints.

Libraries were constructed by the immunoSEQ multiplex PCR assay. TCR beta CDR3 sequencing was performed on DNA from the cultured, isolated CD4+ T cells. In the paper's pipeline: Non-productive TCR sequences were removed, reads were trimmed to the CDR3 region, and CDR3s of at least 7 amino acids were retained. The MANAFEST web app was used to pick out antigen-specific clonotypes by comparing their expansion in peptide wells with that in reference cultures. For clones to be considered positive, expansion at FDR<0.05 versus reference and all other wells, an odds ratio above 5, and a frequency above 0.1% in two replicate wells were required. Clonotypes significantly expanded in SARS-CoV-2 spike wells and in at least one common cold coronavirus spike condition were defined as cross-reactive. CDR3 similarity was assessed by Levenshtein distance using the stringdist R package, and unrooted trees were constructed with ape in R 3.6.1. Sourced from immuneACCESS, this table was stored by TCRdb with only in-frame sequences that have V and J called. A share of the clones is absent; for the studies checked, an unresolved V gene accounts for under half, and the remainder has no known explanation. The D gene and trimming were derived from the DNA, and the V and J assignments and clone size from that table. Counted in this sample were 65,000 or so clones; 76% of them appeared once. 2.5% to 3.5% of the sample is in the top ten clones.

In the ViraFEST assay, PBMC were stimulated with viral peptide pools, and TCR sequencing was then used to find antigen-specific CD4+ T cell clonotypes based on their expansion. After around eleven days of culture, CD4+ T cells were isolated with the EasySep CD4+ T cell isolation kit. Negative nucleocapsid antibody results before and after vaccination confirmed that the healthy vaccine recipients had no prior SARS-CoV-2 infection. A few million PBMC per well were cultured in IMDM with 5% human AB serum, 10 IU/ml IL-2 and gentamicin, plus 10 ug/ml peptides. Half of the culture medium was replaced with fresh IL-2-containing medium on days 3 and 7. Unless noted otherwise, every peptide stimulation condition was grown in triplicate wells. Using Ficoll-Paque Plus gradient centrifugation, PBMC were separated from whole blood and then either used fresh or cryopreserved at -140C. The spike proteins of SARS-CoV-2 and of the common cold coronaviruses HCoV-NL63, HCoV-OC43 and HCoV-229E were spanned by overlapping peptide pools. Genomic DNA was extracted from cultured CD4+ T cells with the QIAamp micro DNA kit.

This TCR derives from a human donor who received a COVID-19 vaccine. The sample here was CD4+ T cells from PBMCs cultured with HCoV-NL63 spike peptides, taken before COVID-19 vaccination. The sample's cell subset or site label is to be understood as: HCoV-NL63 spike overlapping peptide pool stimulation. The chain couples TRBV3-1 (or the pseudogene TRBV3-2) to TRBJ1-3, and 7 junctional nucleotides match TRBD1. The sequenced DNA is TGTGCCACCAAAGGGACAGCTGGAAACACCATATATTTT. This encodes CATKGTAGNTIYF.